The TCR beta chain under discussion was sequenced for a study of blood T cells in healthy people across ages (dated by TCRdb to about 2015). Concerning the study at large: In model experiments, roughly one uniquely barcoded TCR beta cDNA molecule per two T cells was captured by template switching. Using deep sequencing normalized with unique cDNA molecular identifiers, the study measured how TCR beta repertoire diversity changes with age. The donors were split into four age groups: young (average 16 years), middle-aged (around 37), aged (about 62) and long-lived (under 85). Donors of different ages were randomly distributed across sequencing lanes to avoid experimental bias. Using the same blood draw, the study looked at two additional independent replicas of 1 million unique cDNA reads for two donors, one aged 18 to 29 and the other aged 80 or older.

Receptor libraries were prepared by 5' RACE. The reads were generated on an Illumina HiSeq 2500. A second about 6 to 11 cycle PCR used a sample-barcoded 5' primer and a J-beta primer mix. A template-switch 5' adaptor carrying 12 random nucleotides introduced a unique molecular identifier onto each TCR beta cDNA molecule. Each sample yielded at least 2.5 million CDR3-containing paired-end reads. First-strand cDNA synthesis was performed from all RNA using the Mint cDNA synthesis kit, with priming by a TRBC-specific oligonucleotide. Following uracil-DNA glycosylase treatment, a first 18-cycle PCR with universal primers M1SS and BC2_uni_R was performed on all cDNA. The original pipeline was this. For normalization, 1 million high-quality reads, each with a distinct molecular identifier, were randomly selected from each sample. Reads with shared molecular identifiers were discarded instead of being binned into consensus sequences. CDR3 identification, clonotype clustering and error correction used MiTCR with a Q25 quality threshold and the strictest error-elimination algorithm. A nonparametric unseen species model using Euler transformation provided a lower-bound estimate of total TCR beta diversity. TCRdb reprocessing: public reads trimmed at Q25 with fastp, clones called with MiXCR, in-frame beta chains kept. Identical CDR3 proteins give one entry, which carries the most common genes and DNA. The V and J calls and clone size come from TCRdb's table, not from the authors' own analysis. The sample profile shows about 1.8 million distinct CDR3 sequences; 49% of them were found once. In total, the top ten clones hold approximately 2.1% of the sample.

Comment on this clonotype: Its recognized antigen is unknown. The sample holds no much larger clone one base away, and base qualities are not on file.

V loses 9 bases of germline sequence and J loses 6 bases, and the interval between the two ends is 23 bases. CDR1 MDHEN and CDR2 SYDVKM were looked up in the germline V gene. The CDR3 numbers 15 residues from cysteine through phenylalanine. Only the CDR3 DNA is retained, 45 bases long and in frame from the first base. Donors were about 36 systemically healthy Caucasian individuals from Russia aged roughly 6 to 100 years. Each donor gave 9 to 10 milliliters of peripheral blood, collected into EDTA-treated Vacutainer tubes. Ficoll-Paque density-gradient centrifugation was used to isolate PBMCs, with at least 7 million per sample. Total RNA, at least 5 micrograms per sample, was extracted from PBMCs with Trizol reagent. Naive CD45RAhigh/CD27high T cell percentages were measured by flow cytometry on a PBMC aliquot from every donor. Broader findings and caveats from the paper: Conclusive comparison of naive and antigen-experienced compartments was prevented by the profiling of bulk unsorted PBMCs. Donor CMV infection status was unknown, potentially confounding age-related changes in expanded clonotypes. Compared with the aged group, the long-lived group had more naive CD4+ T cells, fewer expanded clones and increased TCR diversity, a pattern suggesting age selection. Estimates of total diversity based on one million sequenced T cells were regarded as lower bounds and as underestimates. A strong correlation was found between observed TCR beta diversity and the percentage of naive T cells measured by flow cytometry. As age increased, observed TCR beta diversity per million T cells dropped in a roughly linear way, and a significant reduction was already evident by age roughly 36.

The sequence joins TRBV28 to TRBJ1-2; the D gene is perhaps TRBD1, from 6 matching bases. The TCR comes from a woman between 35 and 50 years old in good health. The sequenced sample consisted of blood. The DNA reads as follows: TGTGCCAGTGGGGGCCCAGGGCAAGGGGACGATGGCTACACCTTC. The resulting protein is CASGGPGQGDDGYTF.